This T cell receptor (beta chain) was recorded in a study of cytomegalovirus exposure and HLA in healthy donors. This clone was recorded a few times. Antigen specificity is unknown. Study-wide results and caveats: The study labeled more than 150 TCR beta chains cytomegalovirus-associated. In vitro checks showed that a few CMV-associated chains really do target CMV antigens.

V lost 4 bases and J lost 1, with 13 bases in between. The CDR3 is 15 residues long. Per the germline V gene, CDR1 is MGHDK and CDR2 is SYGVNS. The PCR had 60 Vbeta and 13 Jbeta primers. Clones were sequenced by immunoSEQ multiplex PCR, and TCRdb holds only the in-frame ones, with some missing. The data contain 95,000 to 150,000 clones, under 85% of them singletons. The source of this sequence is a woman in her forties or fifties in good health and CMV-seropositive. Input material: PBMCs. J is TRBJ2-5 and V is TRBV25-1, with D possibly being TRBD2 (6 bases). The CDR3 coding sequence is TGTGCCAGCAGTGTCGTGGGAGGTAGCCAAGAGACCCAGTACTTC. Residues: CASSVVGGSQETQYF.